Listed here are 7 T cell receptor beta chains from one sample, sequenced in a study of T cell responses to AZD1222 COVID-19 vaccine. TCRdb's copy holds only in-frame clones and misses some; the assay was immunoSEQ multiplex PCR. This table has more than 150,000 clones, 90% appearing once. This specimen consisted of peripheral blood, obtained on day 0 of AZD1222 vaccination. The receptors were sampled from an adult in good health.

The rearrangement joins TRBV6-5 to TRBJ2-1; TRBD2 is a possible D gene (5 bases). CDR1 is MNHEY and CDR2 is SVGAGI in the germline V gene. V lost 6 bases and J 0 bases, leaving 9 bases between the germline ends. This CDR3 comprises 14 residues. The CDR3 here is CASRDSHSYNEQFF. CDR3 nucleotides: TGTGCCAGCAGGGACTCGCACTCCTACAATGAGCAGTTCTTC.

V and J are TRBV6-4 and TRBJ2-3; 9 bases fit TRBD2. CDR1 MRHNA and CDR2 SNTAGT come from the germline V gene. The J segment lost 0 bases and the V segment lost 5 bases, leaving 9 bases of the junction unmatched. CDR3 length: 17 amino acids. CDR3 bases: TGTGCCAGCAGTCCTCTAGCGGGATTGGCTAGCACAGATACGCAGTATTTT. Its translation is CASSPLAGLASTDTQYF.

This clone was seen more than once but under ten times. This chain links TRBV25-1 with TRBJ2-3, with TRBD1 matching over 9 bases. CDR1 and CDR2 (germline): MGHDK, SYGVNS. The CDR3 runs to 15 residues. With 5 bases clipped from V and 2 bases from J, the junction kept 5 bases outside the gene matches. CDR3 protein: CASSTGGSSTDTQYF. CDR3 in DNA: TGTGCCAGCAGTACAGGGGGCTCATCCACAGATACGCAGTATTTT.

This clone has just a few counts. V usage is TRBV10-2 and J usage is TRBJ2-2; possibly TRBD1 for D (5 bases). Germline CDR1 is WSHSY and CDR2 is SAAADI. This CDR3 is 13 amino acids long. V was shortened by 6 bases and J by 0 bases, with 5 bases between the two germline ends. The CDR3 sequence is CASRTANTGELFF. The CDR3 region has the DNA TGCGCCAGCAGGACAGCGAACACCGGGGAGCTGTTTTTT.

The chain uses TRBV18 and TRBJ1-1, with 7 nucleotides matching TRBD1. The V gene's germline CDR1 is KGHSH and CDR2 LQKENI. After removal of 3 bases from V and 0 bases from J, the junction contained 7 bases not matched to a gene. The CDR3 has 16 residues. The DNA of the CDR3 is TGTGCCAGCTCACCTTACAGGGGTGGGATGAACACTGAAGCTTTCTTT. Translation gives CASSPYRGGMNTEAFF.

This clone came up once. This chain uses TRBV6-2 or TRBV6-3 with TRBJ2-7; D is perhaps TRBD1 or TRBD2 (5 bases each). V was shortened by 5 bases and J by 0 bases, with 14 bases between the two germline ends. The CDR3 has 15 residues. Per germline, CDR1 MNHEY and CDR2 SVGEGT. The CDR3 region is CASSNEGYSSYEQYF. CDR3 in DNA: TGTGCCAGCAGTAACGAGGGGTATAGCTCCTACGAGCAGTACTTC.

In DNA, the CDR3 is TGTGCCAGCAGTACTTCTAGCCCCGTCTACGAGCAGTACTTC. Its protein product is CASSTSSPVYEQYF. The rearrangement uses TRBV27 and TRBJ2-7; possible D gene TRBD2, 5 bases. The CDR3 is 14 residues long. From germline, CDR1 is MNHEY and CDR2 SMNVEV (reference sequence). With 5 bases removed from V and 3 bases from J, the gap between germline ends came to 14 bases.